The clone carrying this T cell receptor beta chain was seen more than once but under ten times. The target antigen is unknown. The J segment lost 6 bases and the V segment lost 5 bases, leaving 15 bases of the junction unmatched. The CDR3 loop spans 17 amino acids. Germline V gene data show CDR1 as SEHNR and CDR2 as FQNEAQ (reference sequence). The data originate from a study of T cells in Graves' hyperthyroidism and ophthalmopathy. RNA transcripts served as the template for amplifying TCR beta CDR3 regions. RT-PCR in the first round (using the HTBI primer set) targeted the TCR CDR3. A single record per CDR3 protein comes from TCRdb applying MiXCR to the multiplex PCR reads. The sample holds approximately 610,000 distinct CDR3 sequences, approximately 15% seen once. Findings of the study overall: A model using 13 V-J features told ophthalmopathy apart from stable hyperthyroidism.

The PBMCs had their origin in approximately 10 ml of fresh peripheral blood. The source material was blood. The source of this sequence is a woman between 18 and 29 years old with Graves' hyperthyroidism. This sequence joins TRBV7-9 and TRBJ2-1, with 8 bases fitting TRBD2. CDR3 amino acids: CASSHRGTSGFSNEQFF. The CDR3 nucleotides are TGTGCCAGCAGCCACCGGGGAACTAGCGGTTTCTCCAATGAGCAGTTCTTC.